The source of this T cell receptor beta chain is a study of T-cell memory formation after mild COVID-19. Findings of the study overall: Clones that contracted from day 15 to 85 had balanced CD4/CD8; later expanders were CD4+ biased.

Comment on this clonotype: Antigen unknown.

TCRdb processed the 5' RACE reads anew with MiXCR; each CDR3 protein has one entry. The table includes about 350,000 distinct CDR3 sequences, around 13% detected once. The sequenced sample was PBMCs or a T cell subset sorted from them (not recorded which). The sequence was obtained from a young man who had mild COVID-19 (a few samples of this study predate the infection). Cell type and time point are not known.

CDR3 in DNA: TGCGCCAGCAGCCAAGCGGGACTAGCGGGCACAGATACGCAGTATTTT. It translates to CASSQAGLAGTDTQYF. The rearrangement joins TRBV4-1 to TRBJ2-3; TRBD2 matches 11 bases. V was pared by 1 base and J by 1 base, with 1 base of the junction left unmatched. Germline assignment: CDR1 MGHRA and CDR2 YSYEKL. CDR3 length: 16 residues.